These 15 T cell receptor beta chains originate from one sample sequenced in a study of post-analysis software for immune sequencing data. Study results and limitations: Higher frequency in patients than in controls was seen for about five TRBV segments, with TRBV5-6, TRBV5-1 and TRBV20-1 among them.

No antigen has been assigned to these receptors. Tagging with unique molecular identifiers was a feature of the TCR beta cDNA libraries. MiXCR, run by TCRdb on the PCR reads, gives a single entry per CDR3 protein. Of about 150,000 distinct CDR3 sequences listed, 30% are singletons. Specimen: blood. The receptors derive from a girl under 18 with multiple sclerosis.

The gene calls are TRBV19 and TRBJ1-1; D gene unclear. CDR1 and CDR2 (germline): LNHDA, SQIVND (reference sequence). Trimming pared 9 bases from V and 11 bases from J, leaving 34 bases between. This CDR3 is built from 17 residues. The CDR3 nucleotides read TGTGCCAGACCATTTAGCCCGAAAAAAGGACCGCCTCGGGAGGCTTTCTTT. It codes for CARPFSPKKGPPREAFF.

CDR3 amino acids: CASSLRQRPLHF. The CDR3 DNA reads TGTGCCAGCAGTCTTCGACAGAGACCCCTCCACTTT. The V call is TRBV28, the J call TRBJ1-6; tentative D call: TRBD1 (5 bases). Germline V gene lookup returns CDR1 MDHEN and CDR2 SYDVKM. Trimming removed 5 bases at V and 12 bases at J, with 11 bases between. The CDR3 runs 12 residues. Full variable domain (remainder filled in from reference TRBV28 and TRBJ1-6): DVKVTQSSRYLVKRTGEKVFLECVQDMDHENMFWYRQDPGLGLRLIYFSYDVKMKEKGDIPEGYSVSREKKERFSLILESASTNQTSMYLCASSLRQRPLHFGNGTRLTVT.

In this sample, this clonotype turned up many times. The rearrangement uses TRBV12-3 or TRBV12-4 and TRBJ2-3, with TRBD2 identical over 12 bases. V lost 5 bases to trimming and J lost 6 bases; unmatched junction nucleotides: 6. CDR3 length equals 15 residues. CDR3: CASSPGTSGSDTQYF. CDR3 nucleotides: TGTGCCAGCAGTCCCGGGACTAGCGGGTCGGATACGCAGTATTTT.

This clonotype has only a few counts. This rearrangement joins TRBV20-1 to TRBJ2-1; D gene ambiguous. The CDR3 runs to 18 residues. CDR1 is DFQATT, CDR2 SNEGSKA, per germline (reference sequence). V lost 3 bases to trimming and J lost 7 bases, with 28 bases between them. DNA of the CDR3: TGCAGTGCTAGGGCCCCCGACCGATATTTTCTCCTAGGAAATGAGCAGTTCTTC. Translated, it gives CSARAPDRYFLLGNEQFF.

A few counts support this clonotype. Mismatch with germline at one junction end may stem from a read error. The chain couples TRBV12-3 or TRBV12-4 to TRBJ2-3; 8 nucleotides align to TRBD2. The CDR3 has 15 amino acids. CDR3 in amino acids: CVSSFSSGSTDTQYF. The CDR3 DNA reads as TGTGTCAGCAGTTTCTCTAGCGGGAGCACAGATACGCAGTATTTT.

The CDR3 nucleotides are TGTGCCAGCCATGGGTCCGACCGGGTAAATAATGAGCAGTTCTTC. Translation: CASHGSDRVNNEQFF. The chain has TRBV7-9 and TRBJ2-1; D unclear. The CDR3 sequence is 15 residues long. Germline lookup yields CDR1 SEHNR and CDR2 FQNEAQ (reference sequence). V was clipped by 8 bases and J by 7 bases, with 21 bases between them.

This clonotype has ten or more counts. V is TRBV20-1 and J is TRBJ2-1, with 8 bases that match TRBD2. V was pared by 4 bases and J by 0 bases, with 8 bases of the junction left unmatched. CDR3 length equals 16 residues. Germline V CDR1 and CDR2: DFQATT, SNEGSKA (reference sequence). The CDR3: CSAIKLAASSYNEQFF. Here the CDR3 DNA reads TGCAGTGCTATCAAACTAGCGGCTAGCTCCTACAATGAGCAGTTCTTC.

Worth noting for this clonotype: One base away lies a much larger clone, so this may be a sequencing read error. The CDR3 spells CSVDGQGRRYGYAF. The CDR3 DNA reads as TGCAGCGTCGACGGACAGGGGAGACGCTATGGCTACGCCTTC. V gene TRBV29-1 combines with J gene TRBJ1-2; TRBD1 agrees at 9 bases. Germline CDR1 SQVTM, CDR2 ANQGSEA. The CDR3 runs to 14 residues. The full variable domain, with the rest looked up from reference TRBV29-1 and TRBJ1-2, is SAVISQKPSRDICQRGTSLTIQCQVDSQVTMMFWYRQQPGQSLTLIATANQGSEATYESGFVIDKFPISRPNLTFSTLTVSNMSPEDSSIYLCSVDGQGRRYGYAFGSGTRLTVV.

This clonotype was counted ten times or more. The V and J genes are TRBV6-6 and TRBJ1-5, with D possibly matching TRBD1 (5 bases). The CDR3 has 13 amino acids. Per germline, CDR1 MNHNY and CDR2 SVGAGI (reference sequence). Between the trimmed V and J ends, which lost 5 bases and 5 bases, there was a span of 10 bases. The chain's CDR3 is CASSTGGHQPQHF. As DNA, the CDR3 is TGTGCCAGCAGTACTGGGGGACATCAGCCCCAGCATTTT.

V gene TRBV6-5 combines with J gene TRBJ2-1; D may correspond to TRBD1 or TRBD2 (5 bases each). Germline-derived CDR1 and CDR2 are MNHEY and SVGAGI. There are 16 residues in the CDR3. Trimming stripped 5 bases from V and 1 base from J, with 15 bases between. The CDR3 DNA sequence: TGTGCCAGCAGTCCCGACGGGACCGCTTCCTACAATGAGCAGTTCTTC. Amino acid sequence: CASSPDGTASYNEQFF.

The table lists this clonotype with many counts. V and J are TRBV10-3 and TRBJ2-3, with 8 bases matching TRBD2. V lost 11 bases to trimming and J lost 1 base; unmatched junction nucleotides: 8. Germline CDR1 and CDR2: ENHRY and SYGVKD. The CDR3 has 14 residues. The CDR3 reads CASNQAGGTDTQYF. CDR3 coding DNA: TGTGCCTCCAACCAAGCGGGAGGCACAGATACGCAGTATTTT.

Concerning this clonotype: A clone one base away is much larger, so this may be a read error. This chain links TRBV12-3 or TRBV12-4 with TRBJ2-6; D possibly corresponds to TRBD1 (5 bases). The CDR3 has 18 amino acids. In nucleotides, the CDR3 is TGTGCCAGCAGCCCTCTACAGGTTCTGGTGACTGGGGCCAACGTCCCGACTTTC. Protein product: CASSPLQVLVTGANVPTF.

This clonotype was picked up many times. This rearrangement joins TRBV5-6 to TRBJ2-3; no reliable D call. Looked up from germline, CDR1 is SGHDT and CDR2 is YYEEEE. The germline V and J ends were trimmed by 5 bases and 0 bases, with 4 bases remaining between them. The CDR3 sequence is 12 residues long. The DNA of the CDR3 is TGTGCCAGCAGACAAAGCACAGATACGCAGTATTTT. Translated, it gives CASRQSTDTQYF.

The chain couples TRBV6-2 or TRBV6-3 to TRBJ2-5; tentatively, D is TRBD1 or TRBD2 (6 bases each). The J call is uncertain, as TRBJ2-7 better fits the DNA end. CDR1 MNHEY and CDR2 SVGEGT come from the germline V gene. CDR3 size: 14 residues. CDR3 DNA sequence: TGTGCCAGCAGGTACGCGACGGGGGCGGACGAGCAGTACTTC. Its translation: CASRYATGADEQYF.

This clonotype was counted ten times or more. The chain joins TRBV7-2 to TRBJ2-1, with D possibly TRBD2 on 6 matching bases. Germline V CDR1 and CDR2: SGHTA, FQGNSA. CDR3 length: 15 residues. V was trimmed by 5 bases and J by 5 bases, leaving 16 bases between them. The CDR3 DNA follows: TGTGCCAGCAGCCTCCCGACTAGTCCGGACAATGAGCAGTTCTTC. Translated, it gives CASSLPTSPDNEQFF.